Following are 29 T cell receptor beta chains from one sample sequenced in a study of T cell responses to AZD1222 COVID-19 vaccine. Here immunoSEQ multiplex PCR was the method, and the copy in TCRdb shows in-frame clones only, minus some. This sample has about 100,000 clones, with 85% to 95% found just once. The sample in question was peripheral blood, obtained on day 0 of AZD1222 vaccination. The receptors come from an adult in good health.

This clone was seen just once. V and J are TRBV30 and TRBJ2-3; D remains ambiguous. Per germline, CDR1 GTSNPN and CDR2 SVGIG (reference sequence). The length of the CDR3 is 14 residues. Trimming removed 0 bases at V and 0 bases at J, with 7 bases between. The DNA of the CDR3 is TGTGCCTGGAGTGTGGGCTGGAGCACAGATACGCAGTATTTT. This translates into CAWSVGWSTDTQYF.

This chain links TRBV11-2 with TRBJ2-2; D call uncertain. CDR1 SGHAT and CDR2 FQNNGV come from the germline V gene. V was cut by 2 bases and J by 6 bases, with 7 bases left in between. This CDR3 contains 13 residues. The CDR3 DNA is TGTGCCAGCAGCTTACGGAATTCCGGGGAGCTGTTTTTT. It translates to CASSLRNSGELFF.

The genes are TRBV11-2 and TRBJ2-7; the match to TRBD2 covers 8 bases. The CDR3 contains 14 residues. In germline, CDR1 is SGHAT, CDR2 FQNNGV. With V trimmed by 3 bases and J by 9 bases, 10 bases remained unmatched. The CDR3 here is CASSLNSAGVGQYF. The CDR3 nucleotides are TGTGCCAGCAGCTTGAATTCAGCGGGAGTTGGGCAGTACTTC.

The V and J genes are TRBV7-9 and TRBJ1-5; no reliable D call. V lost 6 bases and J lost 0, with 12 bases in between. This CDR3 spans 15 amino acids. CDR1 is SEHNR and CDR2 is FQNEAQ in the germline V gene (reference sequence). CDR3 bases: TGTGCCAGCAGTCACGACGGATATAGCAATCAGCCCCAGCATTTT. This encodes CASSHDGYSNQPQHF.

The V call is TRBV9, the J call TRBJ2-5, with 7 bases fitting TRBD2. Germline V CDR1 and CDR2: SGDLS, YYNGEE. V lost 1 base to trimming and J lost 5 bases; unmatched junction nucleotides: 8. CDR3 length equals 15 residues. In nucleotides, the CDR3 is TGTGCCAGCAGCGTAAGCGGGACGGGGATGGAGACCCAGTACTTC. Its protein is CASSVSGTGMETQYF.

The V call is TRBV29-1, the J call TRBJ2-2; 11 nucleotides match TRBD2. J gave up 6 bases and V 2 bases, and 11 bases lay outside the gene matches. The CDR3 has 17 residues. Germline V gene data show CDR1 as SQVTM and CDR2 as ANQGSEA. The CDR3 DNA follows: TGCAGCGTTGAAAGTAGCGGGAGGGACCTCATCCCCGGGGAGCTGTTTTTT. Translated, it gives CSVESSGRDLIPGELFF.

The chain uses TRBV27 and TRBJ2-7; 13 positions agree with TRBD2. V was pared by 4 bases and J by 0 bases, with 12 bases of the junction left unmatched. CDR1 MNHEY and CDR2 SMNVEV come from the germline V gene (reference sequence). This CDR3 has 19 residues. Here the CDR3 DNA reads TGTGCCAGCAGTTCAAAGGGGACTAGCGGGAACCCCGTCTCCTACGAGCAGTACTTC. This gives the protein CASSSKGTSGNPVSYEQYF.

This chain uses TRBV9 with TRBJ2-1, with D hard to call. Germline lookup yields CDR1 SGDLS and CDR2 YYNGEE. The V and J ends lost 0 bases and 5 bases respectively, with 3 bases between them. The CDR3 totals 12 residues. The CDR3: CASSVVHNEQFF. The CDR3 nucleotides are TGTGCCAGCAGCGTAGTCCACAATGAGCAGTTCTTC.

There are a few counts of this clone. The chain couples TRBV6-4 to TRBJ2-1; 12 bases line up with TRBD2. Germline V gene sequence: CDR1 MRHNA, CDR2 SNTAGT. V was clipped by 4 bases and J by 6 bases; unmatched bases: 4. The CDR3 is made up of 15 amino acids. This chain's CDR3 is CASSGLAGAPNEQFF. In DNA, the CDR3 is TGTGCCAGCAGTGGACTAGCGGGAGCCCCCAATGAGCAGTTCTTC.

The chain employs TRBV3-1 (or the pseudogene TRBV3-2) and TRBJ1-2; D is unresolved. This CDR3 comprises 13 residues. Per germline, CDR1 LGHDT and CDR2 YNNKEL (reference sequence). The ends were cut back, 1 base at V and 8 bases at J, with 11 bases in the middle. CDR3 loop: CASSQGLSVGYTF. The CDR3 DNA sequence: TGTGCCAGCAGCCAAGGTCTGTCCGTAGGCTACACCTTC.

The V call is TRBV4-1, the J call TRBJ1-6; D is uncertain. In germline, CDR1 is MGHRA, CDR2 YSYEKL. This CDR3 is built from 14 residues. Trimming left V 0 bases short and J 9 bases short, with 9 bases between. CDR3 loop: CASSQDLNSSPLHF. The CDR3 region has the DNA TGCGCCAGCAGCCAAGACCTTAACAGTTCACCCCTCCACTTT.

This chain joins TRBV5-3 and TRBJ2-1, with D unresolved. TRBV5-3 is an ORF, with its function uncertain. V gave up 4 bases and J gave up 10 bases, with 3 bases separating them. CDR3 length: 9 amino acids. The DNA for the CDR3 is TGTGCCAGAAGCAAAGAGCAGTTCTTC. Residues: CARSKEQFF.

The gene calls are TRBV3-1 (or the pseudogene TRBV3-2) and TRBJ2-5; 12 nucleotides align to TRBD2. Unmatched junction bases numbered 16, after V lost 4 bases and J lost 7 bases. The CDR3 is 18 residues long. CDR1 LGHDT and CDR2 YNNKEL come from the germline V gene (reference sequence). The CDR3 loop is CASSPNFPTSGSRGTQYF. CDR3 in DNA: TGTGCCAGCAGCCCCAATTTCCCGACTAGCGGGAGCCGGGGGACCCAGTACTTC.

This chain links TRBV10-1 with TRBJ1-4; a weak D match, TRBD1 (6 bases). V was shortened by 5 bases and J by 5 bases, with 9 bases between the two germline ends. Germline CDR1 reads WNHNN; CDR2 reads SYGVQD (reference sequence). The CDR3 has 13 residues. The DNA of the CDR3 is TGCGCCAGCAGTAGGACAGCGAATGAAAAACTGTTTTTT. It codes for CASSRTANEKLFF.

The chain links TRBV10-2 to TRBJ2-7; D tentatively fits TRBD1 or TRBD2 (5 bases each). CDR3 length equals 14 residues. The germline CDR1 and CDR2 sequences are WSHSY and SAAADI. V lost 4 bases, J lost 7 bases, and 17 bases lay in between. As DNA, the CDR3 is TGCGCCAGCAGTGTAACGGGACCAGCGGAGGAGCAGTACTTC. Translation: CASSVTGPAEEQYF.

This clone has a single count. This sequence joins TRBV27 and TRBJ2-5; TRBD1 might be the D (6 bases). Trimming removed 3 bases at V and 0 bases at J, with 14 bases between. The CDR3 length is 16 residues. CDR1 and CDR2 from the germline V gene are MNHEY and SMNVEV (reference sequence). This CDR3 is CASSFQRGKYQETQYF. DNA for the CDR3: TGTGCCAGCAGTTTCCAAAGGGGGAAATACCAAGAGACCCAGTACTTC.

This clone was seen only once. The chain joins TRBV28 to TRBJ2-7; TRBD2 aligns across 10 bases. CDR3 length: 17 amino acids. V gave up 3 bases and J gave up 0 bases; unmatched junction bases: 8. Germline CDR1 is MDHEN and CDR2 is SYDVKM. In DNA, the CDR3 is TGTGCCAGCAGTTTGGACGATACTAGCGGGGACTCCTACGAGCAGTACTTC. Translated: CASSLDDTSGDSYEQYF. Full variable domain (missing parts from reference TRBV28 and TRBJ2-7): DVKVTQSSRYLVKRTGEKVFLECVQDMDHENMFWYRQDPGLGLRLIYFSYDVKMKEKGDIPEGYSVSREKKERFSLILESASTNQTSMYLCASSLDDTSGDSYEQYFGPGTRLTVT.

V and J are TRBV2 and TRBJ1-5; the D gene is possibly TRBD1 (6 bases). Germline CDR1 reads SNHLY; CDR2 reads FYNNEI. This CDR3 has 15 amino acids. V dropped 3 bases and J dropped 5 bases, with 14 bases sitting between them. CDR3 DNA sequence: TGTGCCAGCAGTGAGGCCCGAGGGGGATATCAGCCCCAGCATTTT. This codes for CASSEARGGYQPQHF. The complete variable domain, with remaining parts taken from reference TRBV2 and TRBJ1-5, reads EPEVTQTPSHQVTQMGQEVILRCVPISNHLYFYWYRQILGQKVEFLVSFYNNEISEKSEIFDDQFSVERPDGSNFTLKIRSTKLEDSAMYFCASSEARGGYQPQHFGDGTRLSIL.

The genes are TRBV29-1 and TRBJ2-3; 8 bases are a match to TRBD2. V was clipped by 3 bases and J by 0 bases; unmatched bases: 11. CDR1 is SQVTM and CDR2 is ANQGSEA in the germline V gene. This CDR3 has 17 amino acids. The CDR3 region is CSVDYPSGYSSTDTQYF. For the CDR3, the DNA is TGCAGCGTTGATTATCCTAGCGGGTACTCTAGCACAGATACGCAGTATTTT.

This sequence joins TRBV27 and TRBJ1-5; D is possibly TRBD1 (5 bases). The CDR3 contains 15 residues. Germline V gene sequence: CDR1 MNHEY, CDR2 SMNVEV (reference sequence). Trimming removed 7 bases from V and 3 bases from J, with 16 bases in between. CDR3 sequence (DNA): TGTGCCAGCACTCCTACGCGGGGCACCAATCAGCCCCAGCATTTT. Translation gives CASTPTRGTNQPQHF.

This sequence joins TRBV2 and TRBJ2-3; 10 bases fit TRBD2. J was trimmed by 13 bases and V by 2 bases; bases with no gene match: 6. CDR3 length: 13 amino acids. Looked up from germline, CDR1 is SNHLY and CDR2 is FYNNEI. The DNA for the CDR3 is TGTGCCAGCAGTGAACTAGCGGGAGCTCCAAAGTATTTT. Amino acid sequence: CASSELAGAPKYF.

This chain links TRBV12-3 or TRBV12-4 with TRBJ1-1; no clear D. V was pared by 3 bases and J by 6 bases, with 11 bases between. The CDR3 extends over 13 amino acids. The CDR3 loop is CASSFGKRAEAFF. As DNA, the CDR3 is TGTGCCAGCAGTTTCGGGAAGAGGGCTGAAGCTTTCTTT.

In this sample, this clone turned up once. The CDR3 loop is CASSPFGAEDPFF. The DNA of the CDR3 is TGTGCCAGCTCACCATTCGGTGCCGAGGATCCTTTCTTT. The chain carries TRBV18 and TRBJ1-1; D is undetermined. This CDR3 spans 13 amino acids. V was shortened by 2 bases and J by 12 bases, with 16 bases between the two germline ends. In germline, CDR1 is KGHSH, CDR2 LQKENI.

Here the CDR3 reads CATSSSGQNYEQYF. In DNA, the CDR3 is TGTGCCACCAGCAGCTCGGGACAGAACTACGAGCAGTACTTC. The V call is TRBV15, the J call TRBJ2-7, with 7 positions matching TRBD1. The CDR3 length is 14 residues. CDR1 and CDR2 from the germline V gene are LNHNV and YYDKDF (reference sequence). With V trimmed by 3 bases and J by 3 bases, 5 bases remained unmatched.

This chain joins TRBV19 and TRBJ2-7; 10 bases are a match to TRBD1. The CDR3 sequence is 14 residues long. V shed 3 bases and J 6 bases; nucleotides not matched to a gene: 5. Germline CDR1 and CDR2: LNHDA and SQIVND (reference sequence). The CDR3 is CASSISGTGAEQYF. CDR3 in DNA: TGTGCCAGTAGTATCTCCGGGACAGGGGCCGAGCAGTACTTC.

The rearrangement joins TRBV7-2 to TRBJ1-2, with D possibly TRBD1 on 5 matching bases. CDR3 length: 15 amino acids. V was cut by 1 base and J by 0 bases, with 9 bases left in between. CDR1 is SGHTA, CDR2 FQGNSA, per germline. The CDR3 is CASSLVGGANYGYTF. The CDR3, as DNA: TGTGCCAGCAGCTTAGTCGGGGGAGCTAACTATGGCTACACCTTC.

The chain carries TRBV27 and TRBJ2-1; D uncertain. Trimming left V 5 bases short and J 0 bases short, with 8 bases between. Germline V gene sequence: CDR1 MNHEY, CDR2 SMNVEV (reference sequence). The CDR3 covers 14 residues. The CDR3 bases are TGTGCCAGCAGTGTACAGAGCTCCTACAATGAGCAGTTCTTC. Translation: CASSVQSSYNEQFF.

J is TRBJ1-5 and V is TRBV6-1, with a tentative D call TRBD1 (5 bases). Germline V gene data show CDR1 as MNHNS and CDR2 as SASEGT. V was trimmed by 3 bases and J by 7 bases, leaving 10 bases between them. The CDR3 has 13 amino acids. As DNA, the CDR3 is TGTGCCAGCAGTGACAGGGTATACCAGCCCCAGCATTTT. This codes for CASSDRVYQPQHF.

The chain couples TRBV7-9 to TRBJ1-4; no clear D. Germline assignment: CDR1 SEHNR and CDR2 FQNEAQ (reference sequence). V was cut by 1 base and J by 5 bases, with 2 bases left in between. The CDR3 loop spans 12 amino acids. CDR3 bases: TGTGCCAGCAGCTTAGTCAATGAAAAACTGTTTTTT. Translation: CASSLVNEKLFF.